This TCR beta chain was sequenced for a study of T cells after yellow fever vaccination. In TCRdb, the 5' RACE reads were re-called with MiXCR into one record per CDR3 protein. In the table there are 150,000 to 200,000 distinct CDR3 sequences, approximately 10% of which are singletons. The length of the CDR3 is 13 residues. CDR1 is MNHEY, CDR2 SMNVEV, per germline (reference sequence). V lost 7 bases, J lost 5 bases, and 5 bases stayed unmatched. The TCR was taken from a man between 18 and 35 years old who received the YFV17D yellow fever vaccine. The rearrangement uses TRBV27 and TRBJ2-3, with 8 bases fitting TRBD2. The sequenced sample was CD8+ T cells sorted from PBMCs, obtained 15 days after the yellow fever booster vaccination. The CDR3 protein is CASTGGIKDTQYF. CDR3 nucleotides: TGTGCCAGCACGGGGGGGATTAAAGATACGCAGTATTTT.